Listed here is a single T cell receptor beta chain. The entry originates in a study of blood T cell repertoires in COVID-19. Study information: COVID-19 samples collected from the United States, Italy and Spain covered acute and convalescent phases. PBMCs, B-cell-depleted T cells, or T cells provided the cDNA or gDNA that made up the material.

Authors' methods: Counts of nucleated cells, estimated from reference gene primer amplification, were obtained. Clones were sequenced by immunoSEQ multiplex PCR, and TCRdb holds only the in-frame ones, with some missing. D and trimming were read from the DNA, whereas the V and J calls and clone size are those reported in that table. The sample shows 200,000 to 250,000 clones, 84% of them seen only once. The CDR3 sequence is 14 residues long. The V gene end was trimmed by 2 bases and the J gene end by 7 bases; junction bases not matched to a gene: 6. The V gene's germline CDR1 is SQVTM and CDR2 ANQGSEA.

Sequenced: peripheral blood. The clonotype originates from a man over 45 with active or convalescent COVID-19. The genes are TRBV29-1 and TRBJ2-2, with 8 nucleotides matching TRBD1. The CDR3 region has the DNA TGCAGCGTTGAATCAGGGGGCGAGTTCGGGGAGCTGTTTTTT. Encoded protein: CSVESGGEFGELFF.